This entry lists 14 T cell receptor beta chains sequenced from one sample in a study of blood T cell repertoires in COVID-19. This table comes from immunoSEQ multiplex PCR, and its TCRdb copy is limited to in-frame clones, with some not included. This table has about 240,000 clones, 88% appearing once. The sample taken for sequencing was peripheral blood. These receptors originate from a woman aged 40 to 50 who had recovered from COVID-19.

CDR3 region: CASRLAGGPRNEQFF. The CDR3 DNA follows: TGTGCCAGCAGACTAGCGGGAGGGCCTCGGAATGAGCAGTTCTTC. This chain links TRBV5-6 with TRBJ2-1; 13 nucleotides agree with TRBD2. The CDR3 has 15 amino acids. Germline loops: CDR1 SGHDT, CDR2 YYEEEE. The V gene end was trimmed by 5 bases and the J gene end by 7 bases; junction bases not matched to a gene: 6.

As DNA, the CDR3 is TGTGCCAGCAGTTCCCCCGGGACAGGCGATGAAAAACTGTTTTTT. Its translation is CASSSPGTGDEKLFF. This chain joins TRBV27 and TRBJ1-4, with 8 bases aligning to TRBD1. Germline CDR1 reads MNHEY; CDR2 reads SMNVEV (reference sequence). The CDR3 is 15 residues long. Trimming took 4 bases from V and 6 from J; bases not matched to a gene: 7.

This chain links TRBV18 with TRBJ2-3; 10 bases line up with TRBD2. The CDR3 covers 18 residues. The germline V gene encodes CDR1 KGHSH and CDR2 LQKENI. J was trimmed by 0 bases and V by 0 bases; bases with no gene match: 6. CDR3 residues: CASSPPGLAGVSTDTQYF. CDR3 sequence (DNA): TGTGCCAGCTCACCACCGGGGCTAGCGGGAGTTAGCACAGATACGCAGTATTTT.

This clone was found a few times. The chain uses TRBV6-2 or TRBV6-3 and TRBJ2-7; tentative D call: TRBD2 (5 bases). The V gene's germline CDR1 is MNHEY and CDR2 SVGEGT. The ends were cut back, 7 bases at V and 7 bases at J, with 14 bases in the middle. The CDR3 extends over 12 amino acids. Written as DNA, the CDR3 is TGTGCCAGCACCCCGCCCCGAGGGGAGCAGTACTTC. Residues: CASTPPRGEQYF.

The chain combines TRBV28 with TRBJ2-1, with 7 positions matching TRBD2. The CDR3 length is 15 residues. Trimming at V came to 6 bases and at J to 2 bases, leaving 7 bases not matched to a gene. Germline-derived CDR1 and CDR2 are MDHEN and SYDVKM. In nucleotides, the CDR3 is TGTGCCAGCAGCCCCTCGGGGGGTACCTACAATGAGCAGTTCTTC. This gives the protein CASSPSGGTYNEQFF.

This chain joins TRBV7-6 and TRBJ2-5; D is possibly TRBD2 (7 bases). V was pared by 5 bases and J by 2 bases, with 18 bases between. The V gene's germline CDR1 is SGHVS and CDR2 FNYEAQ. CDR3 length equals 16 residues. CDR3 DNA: TGTGCCAGCAGCCTCCGAGGGGGGACTACTCAAGAGACCCAGTACTTC. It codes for CASSLRGGTTQETQYF.

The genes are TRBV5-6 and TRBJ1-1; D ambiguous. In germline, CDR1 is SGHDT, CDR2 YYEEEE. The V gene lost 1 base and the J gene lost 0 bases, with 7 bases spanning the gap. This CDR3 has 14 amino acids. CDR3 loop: CASSLSGMNTEAFF. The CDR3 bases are TGTGCCAGCAGCTTGAGCGGGATGAACACTGAAGCTTTCTTT.

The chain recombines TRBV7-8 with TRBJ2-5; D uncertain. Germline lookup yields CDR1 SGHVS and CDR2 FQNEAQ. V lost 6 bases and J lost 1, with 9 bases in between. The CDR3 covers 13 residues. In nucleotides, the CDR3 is TGTGCCAGCAGACCTACCGGCCAAGAGACCCAGTACTTC. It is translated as CASRPTGQETQYF.

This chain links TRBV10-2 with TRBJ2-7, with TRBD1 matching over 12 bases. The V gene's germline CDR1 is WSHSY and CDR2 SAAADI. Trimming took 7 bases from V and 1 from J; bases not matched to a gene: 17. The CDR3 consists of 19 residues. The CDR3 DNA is TGCGCCAGCAAACCCGCCCGGGACAGGGGGCGAATCCCGTCCTACGAGCAGTACGTC. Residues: CASKPARDRGRIPSYEQYV.

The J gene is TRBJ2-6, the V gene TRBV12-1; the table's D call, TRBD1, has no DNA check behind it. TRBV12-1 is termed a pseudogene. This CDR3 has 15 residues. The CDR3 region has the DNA TGTGCCAGCAGCCCTCGGACAGCGGGGGCCAACGTCCTGACTTTC. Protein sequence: CASSPRTAGANVLTF.

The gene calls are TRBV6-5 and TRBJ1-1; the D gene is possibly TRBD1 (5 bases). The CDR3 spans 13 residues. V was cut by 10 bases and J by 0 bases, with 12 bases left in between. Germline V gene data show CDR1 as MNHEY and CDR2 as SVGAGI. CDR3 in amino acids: CATLGAMNTEAFF. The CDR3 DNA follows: TGTGCCACGCTAGGGGCTATGAACACTGAAGCTTTCTTT.

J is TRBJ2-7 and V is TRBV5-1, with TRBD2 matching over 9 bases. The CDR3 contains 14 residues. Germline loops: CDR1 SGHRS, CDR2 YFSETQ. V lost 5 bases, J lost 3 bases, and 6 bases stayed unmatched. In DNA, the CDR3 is TGCGCCAGCAGGCGGGGGGGCGCGGGCTACGAGCAGTACTTC. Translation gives CASRRGGAGYEQYF.

The DNA of the CDR3 is TGTGCCAGCAGCCAGCGGGGCGGCTCCTACAATGAGCAGTTCTTC. Translating it yields CASSQRGGSYNEQFF. This chain uses TRBV11-3 with TRBJ2-1; TRBD2 matches 7 bases. CDR1 is SGHNT, CDR2 YENEEA, per germline. This CDR3 has 15 residues. Losses at the gene ends were 5 bases for V and 0 bases for J; bases not matched to a gene: 4.

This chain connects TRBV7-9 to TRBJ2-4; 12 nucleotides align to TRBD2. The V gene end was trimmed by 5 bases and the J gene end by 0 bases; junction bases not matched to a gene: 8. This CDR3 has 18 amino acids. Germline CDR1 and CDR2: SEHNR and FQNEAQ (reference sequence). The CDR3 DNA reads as TGTGCCAGCAGCCCCCCAGGACTAGCGGGGCTAGCCAAAAACATTCAGTACTTC. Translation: CASSPPGLAGLAKNIQYF.